This TCR beta chain was found in a study of T cell responses to AZD1222 COVID-19 vaccine (dated by TCRdb to about 2021). Notes on the research overall: A total of 230 to 250 trial participants underwent TCR sequencing, of whom approximately 200 had received two doses of AZD1222 and around 26 had received two doses of the MenACWY control vaccine. Trial participants were enrolled by age into subgroups of 18-55, 56-69 and 70-plus years, and about 150, 27 and 61 TCR-sequenced participants, respectively, were included in these subgroups.

The CDR3 regions of human TCRbeta chains were subjected to immunosequencing. In the original analysis: TCRs in the repertoires were compared against a reference library of SARS-CoV-2-specific TCRs that had been generated with the MIRA antigen-specificity platform. Breadth was defined as the fraction of unique TCRs that were SARS-CoV-2-associated, and depth was defined as the fraction of total T cells that were SARS-CoV-2-associated. Using the MIRA data, every spike-specific TCR was mapped to the spike region that the TCR reacted to and assigned to either a CD4 or a CD8 class. Log10-transformed breadth and depth values were compared by one-way ANOVA with Sidak's multiple comparisons tests. Not all clones reach the TCRdb copy of this immuneACCESS table, which keeps in-frame sequences only. Checked studies attribute under half of the gap to unresolved V genes and leave the rest unexplained. V and J calls and clone size are given by that table; D and trimming were obtained from the DNA. The sample includes some 69,000 clones, with around four fifths observed a single time. The biggest ten clones account for around a quarter of the sample.

About this clone: The specificity of this receptor is unknown. No qualities accompany the bases; no much larger clone lies one base away.

This sample's time point label indicates: about 28 days (+/-7) after the second vaccine dose. AZD1222 recipients with second doses at about 4 weeks or about 12 weeks were pooled, because spike-specific TCR depth and breadth did not differ between schedules. The vaccinee samples were drawn from two UK trials, COV001 and COV002, one of which was a single-blind randomized controlled phase 2/3 trial testing AZD1222 (ChAdOx1 nCoV-19) in healthy adults. For TCRbeta chain sequencing, PBMC samples from trial participants were taken at day 0 and at day 28 after the second dose. What the authors observed across the whole study: Participants were mostly white British, with more females than males. The authors suggested clonal diversity may have been underestimated. Because no day 14 peak-response samples were available, the repertoires could be characterized only after the peak T cell response. Reportedly, almost half of the unique spike-specific TCRs recognized epitopes lying outside the regions that are mutated in the B.1.351 and B.1.1.7 variants. After two AZD1222 doses, both the breadth and the depth of spike-specific TCRs were significantly higher than at day 0 and than in MenACWY recipients. The 56-69-year group was small, and its depth increase did not reach significance, likely because of low power. Conclusions about previously exposed vaccinees are limited because only five or six AZD1222 recipients were SARS-CoV-2 seropositive at baseline. The vaccine-associated CD4 TCRs covered the entire spike protein, and the dominant responses fell in regions 160-218 and 743-854.

This specimen consisted of peripheral blood, obtained 28 days after the second AZD1222 dose. The receptor was derived from an adult who received the AZD1222 COVID-19 vaccine.

Here the CDR3 is given as CASSWRYDGYTEAFF. The nucleotide sequence is given as TGTGCCAGCAGTTGGCGTTACGACGGATACACTGAAGCTTTCTTT. The chain uses TRBV27 and TRBJ1-1, with no confidently assigned D gene. The CDR3 contains 15 residues, cysteine and phenylalanine counted. Only the CDR3 DNA is retained, 45 bases long and in frame from the first base. Looking up the germline V gene (reference sequence) yields CDR1 MNHEY and CDR2 SMNVEV. Deletion took 4 bases off V and 3 bases off J, with a span of 15 bases between the germline ends.